This T cell receptor (beta chain) is drawn from a study of regulatory T cells in long-lasting Graves disease. The time point is: newly diagnosed GD, antithyroid drugs for less than 3 months. PBMC-derived RNA was used for the TCR library. This clonotype was detected many times. The CDR3 extends over 13 amino acids. Trimming removed 2 bases from V and 6 bases from J, with 7 bases in between. CDR3-region Arm-PCR and iRepertoire HTBI primers produced the TCR beta libraries. One entry per CDR3 protein results from TCRdb running MiXCR on the multiplex PCR reads. The table shows approximately 540,000 distinct CDR3 sequences, with 9.5% to 15% occurring only once. The sample also formed part of further work on T cells in Graves' hyperthyroidism and ophthalmopathy. That work adds: Diagnoses were established using clinical symptoms, serum thyroxine and TRAb, thyroid ultrasound and orbital computed tomography. When the TCR CDR3 underwent first-round RT-PCR, the HTBI primer set was used.

This chain joins TRBV12-3 or TRBV12-4 and TRBJ2-2; maybe TRBD2 (5 bases). This receptor was obtained from a woman in her thirties with Graves disease. Sequencing used peripheral blood mononuclear cells (PBMCs), obtained at new diagnosis, from a patient treated with antithyroid drugs. CDR3 in DNA: TGTGCCAGCAGTTTAAGCGGACCCGGGGAGCTGTTTTTT. It translates to CASSLSGPGELFF.